These T cell receptor beta chains were read from a single sample in a study of T cells after yellow fever vaccination. TCRdb reprocessed the 5' RACE reads with MiXCR, giving one entry per CDR3 protein. The sample yields a few hundred thousand distinct CDR3 sequences, 6.9% seen once. This specimen was CD4+ T cells sorted from PBMCs, taken 15 days after the yellow fever booster vaccination. These receptors all stem from a man aged 30-40 years who received the YFV17D yellow fever vaccine. CDR3s include the opening cysteine and the closing phenylalanine or tryptophan. D genes are given only for firm matches. Some rows have no size entry. The others give once, few or many, or a class for an expanded clone.

size: many
J: TRBJ2-3
D: TRBD2
V: TRBV7-2
DNA: TGTGCCAGCAGCTTAGCGCAAAGTAGCGGGATTGTTGGAGATACGCAGTATTTT
CDR3: CASSLAQSSGIVGDTQYF

size: few
J: TRBJ2-7
D: TRBD2
V: TRBV5-1
DNA: TGCGCCAGCAGCCACCACGGGGAGGGTTTGGACGAGCAGTACTTC
CDR3: CASSHHGEGLDEQYF

size: many
J: TRBJ1-2
D: .
V: TRBV20-1
DNA: TGCAGTGCTAGAGATGCAACTAACTATGGCTACACCTTC
CDR3: CSARDATNYGYTF

size: many
J: TRBJ2-3
D: .
V: TRBV18
DNA: TGTGCCAGCAGGGCCATCACAGATACGCAGTATTTT
CDR3: CASRAITDTQYF

size: .
J: TRBJ1-4
D: .
V: TRBV7-8
DNA: TGTGCCAGCAGCCCCTACGGGGGCGTCTTACCTAATGAAAAACTGTTTTTT
CDR3: CASSPYGGVLPNEKLFF

size: few
J: TRBJ2-7
D: TRBD2
V: TRBV20-1
DNA: TGCAGTGCTAGAACCGGGACTAGCGTGAGGTACGAGCAGTACTTC
CDR3: CSARTGTSVRYEQYF

size: few
J: TRBJ2-2
D: .
V: TRBV4-2
DNA: TGTGCCAGCAGCCAATCTACTTTCACCGGGGAGCTGTTTTTT
CDR3: CASSQSTFTGELFF

size: many
J: TRBJ2-5
D: .
V: TRBV29-1
DNA: TGCAGCGTTGAGGGTCATAAAGGGGAGACCCAGTACTTC
CDR3: CSVEGHKGETQYF

size: .
J: TRBJ2-1
D: TRBD1
V: TRBV6-1
DNA: TGTGCCAGCAGCCCACAGGGGATGGCACCGAATGAGCAGTTCTTC
CDR3: CASSPQGMAPNEQFF

size: many
J: TRBJ2-1
D: TRBD2
V: TRBV20-1
DNA: TGCAGTGCTAGCCGGACTAGCGGGAGACACAATGAGCAGTTCTTC
CDR3: CSASRTSGRHNEQFF

size: few
J: TRBJ1-2
D: .
V: TRBV20-1
DNA: TGCAGTGCTAGAGACTACCGCGGGGATGGCTACACCTTC
CDR3: CSARDYRGDGYTF

size: .
J: TRBJ2-7
D: .
V: TRBV4-3
DNA: TGCGCCAGCAGCCAAGAATGGACACGCATGGGTGAGCAGTACTTC
CDR3: CASSQEWTRMGEQYF

size: many
J: TRBJ2-7
D: .
V: TRBV28
DNA: TGTGCCAGCAAAGCGCCCGGGACGCTCTACGAGCAGTACTTC
CDR3: CASKAPGTLYEQYF

size: many
J: TRBJ1-4
D: .
V: TRBV20-1
DNA: TGCAGTGCTAGAGTCGGAGGGAATGAAAAACTGTTTTTT
CDR3: CSARVGGNEKLFF

size: .
J: TRBJ2-7
D: TRBD2
V: TRBV12-3/TRBV12-4
DNA: TGTGCCAGCAGTCCTACCGTCCCACAGCGGGAGGCCCTACGCGAGCAGTACTTC
CDR3: CASSPTVPQREALREQYF

size: few
J: TRBJ2-1
D: .
V: TRBV30
DNA: TGTGCCCGGGGCAGGGGTCCCTACAATGAGCAGTTCTTC
CDR3: CARGRGPYNEQFF

size: .
J: TRBJ1-5
D: .
V: TRBV2
DNA: TGTGCCAGCAGTGAGGTAGGGTTTCAGCCCCAGCATTTT
CDR3: CASSEVGFQPQHF

size: few
J: TRBJ2-2
D: .
V: TRBV11-2
DNA: TGTGCCAGCAGTCTCCAAATCAACGGGGAGCTGTTTTTT
CDR3: CASSLQINGELFF

size: .
J: TRBJ2-2
D: .
V: TRBV6-5
DNA: TGTGCCAGCAGTTACAGGGTAACCGGGGAGCTGTTTTTT
CDR3: CASSYRVTGELFF

size: few
J: TRBJ2-1
D: TRBD2
V: TRBV7-8
DNA: TGTGCCAGCAGCTTAGAGAGCCTAGCGGGAGCTAGGGCGCGGGAGCAGTTCTTC
CDR3: CASSLESLAGARAREQFF

size: .
J: TRBJ2-7
D: TRBD2
V: TRBV11-2
DNA: TGTGCCAGCAGCTTAGTTGATTCAGCGGGTAGCGGGATTCACGAGCAGTACTTC
CDR3: CASSLVDSAGSGIHEQYF

size: .
J: TRBJ1-6
D: .
V: TRBV7-2
DNA: TGTGCCAGCAGCTTAGCAGGGTTCGACAATTCACCCCTCCACTTT
CDR3: CASSLAGFDNSPLHF

size: many
J: TRBJ2-1
D: .
V: TRBV7-9
DNA: TGTGCCAGCAGCGATGGGGGGGCTAGCATTAACAATGAGCAGTTCTTC
CDR3: CASSDGGASINNEQFF

size: .
J: TRBJ2-5
D: .
V: TRBV7-6
DNA: TGTGCCAGCAGCTTATCGGCAGGGAAGGGTAGAAAGAAAGAGACCCAGTACTTC
CDR3: CASSLSAGKGRKKETQYF

size: .
J: TRBJ1-2
D: .
V: TRBV11-2
DNA: TGTGCCAGCAGCCCCGGGACGTTCTATGGCTACACCTTC
CDR3: CASSPGTFYGYTF

size: many
J: TRBJ2-5
D: TRBD1
V: TRBV20-1
DNA: TGCAGTGCTATCTCGACAGGGCAAGAGACCCAGTACTTC
CDR3: CSAISTGQETQYF

size: many
J: TRBJ2-3
D: TRBD1
V: TRBV6-5
DNA: TGTGCCAGCAGACAGGGGAGAAGCACAGATACGCAGTATTTT
CDR3: CASRQGRSTDTQYF

size: .
J: TRBJ2-1
D: TRBD2
V: TRBV20-1
DNA: TGCAGTGCTAGCATGACTAGCGGGAGGGATGAGCAGTTCTTC
CDR3: CSASMTSGRDEQFF